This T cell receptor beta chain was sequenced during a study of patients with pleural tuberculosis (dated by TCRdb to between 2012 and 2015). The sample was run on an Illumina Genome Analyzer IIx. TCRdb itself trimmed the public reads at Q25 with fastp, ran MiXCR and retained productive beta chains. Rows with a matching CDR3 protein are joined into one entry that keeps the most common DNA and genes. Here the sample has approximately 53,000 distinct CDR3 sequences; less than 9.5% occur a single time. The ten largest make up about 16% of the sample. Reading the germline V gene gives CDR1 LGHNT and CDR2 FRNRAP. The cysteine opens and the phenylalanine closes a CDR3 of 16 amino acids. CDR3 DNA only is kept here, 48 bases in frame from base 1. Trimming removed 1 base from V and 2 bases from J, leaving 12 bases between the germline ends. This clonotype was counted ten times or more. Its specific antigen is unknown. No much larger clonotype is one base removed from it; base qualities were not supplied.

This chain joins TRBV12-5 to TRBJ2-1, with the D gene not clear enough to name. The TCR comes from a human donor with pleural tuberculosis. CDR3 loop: CASGLAQSTPYNEQFF. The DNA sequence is TGTGCTAGTGGTTTGGCGCAATCTACTCCCTACAATGAGCAGTTCTTC.